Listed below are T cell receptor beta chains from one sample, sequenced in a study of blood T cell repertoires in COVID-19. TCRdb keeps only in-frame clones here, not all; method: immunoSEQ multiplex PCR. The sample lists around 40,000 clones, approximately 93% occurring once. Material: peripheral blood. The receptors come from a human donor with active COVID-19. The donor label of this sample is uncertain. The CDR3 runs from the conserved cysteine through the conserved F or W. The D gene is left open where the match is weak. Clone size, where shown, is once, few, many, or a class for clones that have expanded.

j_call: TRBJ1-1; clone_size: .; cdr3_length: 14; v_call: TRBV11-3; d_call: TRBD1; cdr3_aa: CASSLGTRQGRAFF; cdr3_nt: TGTGCCAGCAGCTTAGGAACCCGACAGGGCCGGGCTTTCTTT
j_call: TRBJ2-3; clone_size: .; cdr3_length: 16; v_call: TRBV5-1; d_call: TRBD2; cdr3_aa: CASSLGASGMADTQYF; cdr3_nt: TGCGCCAGCAGCTTGGGCGCTAGCGGGATGGCAGATACGCAGTATTTT
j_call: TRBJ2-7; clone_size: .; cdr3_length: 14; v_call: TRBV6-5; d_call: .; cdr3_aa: CASSYRGQSYEQYF; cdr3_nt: TGTGCCAGCAGTTACCGTGGACAGTCCTACGAGCAGTACTTC
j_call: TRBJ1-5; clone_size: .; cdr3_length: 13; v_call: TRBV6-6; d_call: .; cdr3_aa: CASSYSQDQPQHF; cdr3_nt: TGTGCCAGCAGTTACTCCCAGGATCAGCCCCAGCATTTT
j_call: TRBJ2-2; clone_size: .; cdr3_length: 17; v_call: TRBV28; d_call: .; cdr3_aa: CASRGQGFRSQIRELFF; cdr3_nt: TGTGCCAGCAGGGGGCAGGGTTTTCGTTCCCAAATTAGGGAGCTGTTTTTT
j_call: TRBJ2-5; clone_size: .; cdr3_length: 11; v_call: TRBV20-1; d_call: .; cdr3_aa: CSALRGETQYF; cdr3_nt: TGCAGTGCTCTAAGAGGGGAGACCCAGTACTTC
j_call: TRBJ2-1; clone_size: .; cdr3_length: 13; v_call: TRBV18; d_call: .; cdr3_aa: CASSPPSGNEQFF; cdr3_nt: TGTGCCAGCTCACCACCAAGCGGGAATGAGCAGTTCTTC
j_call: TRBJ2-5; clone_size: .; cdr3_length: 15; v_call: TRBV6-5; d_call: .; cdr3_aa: CASSYSWGAVETQYF; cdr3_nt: TGTGCCAGCAGTTACTCTTGGGGCGCGGTAGAGACCCAGTACTTC
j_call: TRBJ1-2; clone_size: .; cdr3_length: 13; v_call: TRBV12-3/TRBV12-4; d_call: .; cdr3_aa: CASSLSGLYGYTF; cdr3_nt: TGTGCCAGCAGTTTATCGGGACTTTATGGCTACACCTTC
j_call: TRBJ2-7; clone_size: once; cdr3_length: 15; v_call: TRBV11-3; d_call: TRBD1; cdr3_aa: CASSSPGQGFFEQYF; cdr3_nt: TGTGCCAGCAGCTCTCCGGGACAGGGCTTTTTCGAGCAGTACTTC
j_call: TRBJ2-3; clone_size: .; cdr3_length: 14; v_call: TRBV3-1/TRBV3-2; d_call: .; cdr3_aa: CASSRLWAPGTQYF; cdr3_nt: TGTGCCAGCAGCCGGTTGTGGGCCCCAGGGACGCAGTATTTT
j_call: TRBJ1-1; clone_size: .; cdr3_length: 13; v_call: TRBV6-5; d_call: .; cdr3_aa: CASSYEGRLQAFF; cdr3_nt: TGTGCCAGCAGTTACGAGGGGAGGCTACAAGCTTTCTTT
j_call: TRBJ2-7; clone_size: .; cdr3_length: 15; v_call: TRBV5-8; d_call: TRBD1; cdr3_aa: CASSDRQGRDAEQYF; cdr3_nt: TGTGCCAGCAGCGACCGACAGGGACGCGACGCCGAGCAGTACTTC
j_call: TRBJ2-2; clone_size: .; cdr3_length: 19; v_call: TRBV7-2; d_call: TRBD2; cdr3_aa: CASSFWTSGGVGNTGELFF; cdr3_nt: TGTGCCAGCAGCTTTTGGACTAGCGGGGGCGTGGGGAACACCGGGGAGCTGTTTTTT
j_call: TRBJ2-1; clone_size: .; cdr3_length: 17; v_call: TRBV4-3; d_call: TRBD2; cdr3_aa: CASSQVFAGGPGDEQFF; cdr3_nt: TGCGCCAGCAGCCAAGTTTTTGCGGGAGGGCCTGGGGATGAGCAGTTCTTC
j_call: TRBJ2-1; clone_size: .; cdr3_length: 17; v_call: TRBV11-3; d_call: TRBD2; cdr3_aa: CASSLPGLAGLRDEQFF; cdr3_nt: TGTGCCAGCAGCCTACCGGGACTAGCGGGGTTAAGGGATGAGCAGTTCTTC
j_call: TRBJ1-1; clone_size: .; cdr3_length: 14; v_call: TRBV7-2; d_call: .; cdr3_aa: CASSTGGAATEAFF; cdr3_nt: TGTGCCAGCAGCACCGGAGGGGCGGCCACTGAAGCTTTCTTT
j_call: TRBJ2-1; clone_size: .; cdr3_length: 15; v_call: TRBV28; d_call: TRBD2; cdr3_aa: CASSSGTSGRGEQFF; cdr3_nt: TGTGCCAGCAGCTCCGGGACTAGCGGGAGGGGTGAGCAGTTCTTC
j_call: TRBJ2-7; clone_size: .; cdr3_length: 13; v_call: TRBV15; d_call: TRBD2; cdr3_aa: CATSTPRGDEQYF; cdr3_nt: TGTGCCACCAGCACCCCCCGGGGGGACGAGCAGTACTTC
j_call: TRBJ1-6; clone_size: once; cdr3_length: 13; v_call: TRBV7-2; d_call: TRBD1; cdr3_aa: CASNRGSNSPLHF; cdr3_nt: TGTGCCAGCAACAGGGGAAGCAATTCACCCCTCCACTTT
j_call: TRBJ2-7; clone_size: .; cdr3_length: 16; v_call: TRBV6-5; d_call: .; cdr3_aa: CASSYQAPTRGDEQYF; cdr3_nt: TGTGCCAGCAGTTACCAGGCCCCTACTAGAGGCGACGAGCAGTACTTC
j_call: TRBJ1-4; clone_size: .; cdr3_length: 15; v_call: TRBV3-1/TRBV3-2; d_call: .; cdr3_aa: CASSQGGPVNEKLFF; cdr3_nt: TGTGCCAGCAGCCAAGGGGGGCCGGTTAATGAAAAACTGTTTTTT
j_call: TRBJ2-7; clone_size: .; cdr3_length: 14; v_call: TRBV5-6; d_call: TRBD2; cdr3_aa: CASSQAGGSYEQYF; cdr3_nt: TGTGCCAGCAGCCAGGCGGGGGGCTCCTACGAGCAGTACTTC
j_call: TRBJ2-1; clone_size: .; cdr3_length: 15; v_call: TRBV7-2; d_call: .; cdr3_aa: CASSLRQGSYNEQFF; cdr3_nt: TGTGCCAGCAGCTTGAGGCAGGGGTCCTACAATGAGCAGTTCTTC
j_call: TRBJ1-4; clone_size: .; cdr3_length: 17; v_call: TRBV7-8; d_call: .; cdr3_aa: CASSFQKGNPTNEKLFF; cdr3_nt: TGTGCCAGCAGCTTTCAGAAGGGGAACCCCACTAATGAAAAACTGTTTTTT
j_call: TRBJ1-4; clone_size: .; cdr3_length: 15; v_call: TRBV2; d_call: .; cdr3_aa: CASRGGTGSTEKLFF; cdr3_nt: TGTGCCAGCAGAGGCGGTACAGGGAGTACGGAAAAACTGTTTTTT
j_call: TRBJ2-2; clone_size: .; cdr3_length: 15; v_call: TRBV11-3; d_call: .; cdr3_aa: CASSLQQTPPGELFF; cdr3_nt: TGTGCCAGCAGCCTACAGCAGACCCCCCCCGGGGAGCTGTTTTTT
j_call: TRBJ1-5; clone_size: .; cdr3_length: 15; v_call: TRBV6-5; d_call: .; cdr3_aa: CASRAYQGLYQPQHF; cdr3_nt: TGTGCCAGCAGGGCTTATCAGGGGCTCTATCAGCCCCAGCATTTT
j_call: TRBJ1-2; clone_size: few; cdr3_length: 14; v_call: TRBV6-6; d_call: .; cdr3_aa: CASSYKAGNYGYTF; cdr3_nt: TGTGCCAGCAGTTACAAGGCAGGGAACTATGGCTACACCTTC
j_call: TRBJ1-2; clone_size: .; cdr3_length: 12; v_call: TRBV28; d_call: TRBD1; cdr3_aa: CASSQGGYGYTF; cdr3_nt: TGTGCCAGCAGTCAGGGGGGCTATGGCTACACCTTC
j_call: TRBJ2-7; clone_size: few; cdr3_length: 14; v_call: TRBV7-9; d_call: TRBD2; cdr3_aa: CASSRLAGSPEQYF; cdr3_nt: TGTGCCAGCAGCCGACTAGCGGGGTCCCCCGAGCAGTACTTC